Listed here are 27 T cell receptor beta chains from one sample, sequenced in a study of EBV T-cell therapy then PD-1 blockade in nasopharyngeal carcinoma. No cognate antigen is known for these TCRs. Sequenced by immunoSEQ multiplex PCR; TCRdb stores in-frame clones only, minus some. The sample shows approximately 13,000 clones, approximately 80% of them seen only once. The sample's treatment: AdE1-LMPpoly-expanded autologous EBV-specific T-cell therapy followed by anti-PD-1 nivolumab. The sample consisted of CD8+ T cells from blood, taken around day 100 from a patient whose treatment included autologous EBV-specific T cells and nivolumab. The receptor source for this set is a man aged 40-50 years with nasopharyngeal carcinoma.

The V and J genes are TRBV2 and TRBJ2-3, with D unresolved. Germline V CDR1 and CDR2: SNHLY, FYNNEI. The CDR3 loop spans 12 amino acids. Trimming cost V 3 bases and J 4 bases, with 5 bases left between them. The DNA for the CDR3 is TGTGCCAGCAGTGACCCTCCAGATACGCAGTATTTT. Translating gives CASSDPPDTQYF.

This clone was seen a handful of times. The chain employs TRBV28 and TRBJ2-6, with TRBD1 identical over 8 bases. The germline gives CDR1 MDHEN, CDR2 SYDVKM. With V trimmed by 9 bases and J by 0 bases, 7 bases remained unmatched. There are 16 residues in the CDR3. The CDR3 bases are TGTGCCAGTGCCACAGGGGGTGTCTCTGGGGCCAACGTCCTGACTTTC. This encodes CASATGGVSGANVLTF. Full variable domain (outside the CDR3, taken from reference TRBV28 and TRBJ2-6): DVKVTQSSRYLVKRTGEKVFLECVQDMDHENMFWYRQDPGLGLRLIYFSYDVKMKEKGDIPEGYSVSREKKERFSLILESASTNQTSMYLCASATGGVSGANVLTFGAGSRLTVL.

In the case of this clone: At one end, the junction sequence differs from germline, possibly due to a read error. The genes are TRBV5-4 and TRBJ1-2; a weak D match, TRBD1 (5 bases). The germline V gene encodes CDR1 SGHNT and CDR2 YYREEE (reference sequence). The CDR3 runs to 15 residues. The CDR3 spells CASSLGGDRHYGYTF. The CDR3 DNA follows: TGTGCCAGCAGCTTGGGGGGGGATCGGCACTATGGTTACACCTTC.

This sequence joins TRBV6-2 or TRBV6-3 and TRBJ2-3; no reliable D call. Trimming pared 0 bases from V and 2 bases from J, leaving 12 bases between. This CDR3 comprises 16 residues. Germline assignment: CDR1 MNHEY and CDR2 SVGEGT. The CDR3 DNA follows: TGTGCCAGCAGTTACTCGGCCTACGCCACCACAGATACGCAGTATTTT. Protein product: CASSYSAYATTDTQYF.

The rearrangement joins TRBV5-4 to TRBJ2-7; unclear D gene. CDR1 is SGHNT and CDR2 is YYREEE in the germline V gene (reference sequence). V was clipped by 4 bases and J by 1 base, with 6 bases between them. The CDR3 consists of 12 residues. The CDR3 sequence is CASSDKSYEQYF. The DNA for the CDR3 is TGTGCCAGCAGCGACAAGTCCTACGAGCAGTACTTC.

The chain joins TRBV3-1 (or the pseudogene TRBV3-2) to TRBJ1-3, with TRBD1 matching 8 bases. The ends lost 4 bases at V and 4 bases at J; junction bases unmatched: 9. CDR3 size: 16 residues. Germline V lookup: CDR1 LGHDT, CDR2 YNNKEL (reference sequence). The CDR3 region is CASSPTQGAPGNTIYF. CDR3 sequence (DNA): TGTGCCAGCAGCCCAACCCAGGGGGCTCCAGGAAACACCATATATTTT.

The chain links TRBV5-1 to TRBJ2-7; 7 bases map to TRBD2. CDR1 SGHRS and CDR2 YFSETQ come from the germline V gene. The CDR3 runs 15 residues. After removal of 4 bases from V and 0 bases from J, the junction contained 7 bases not matched to a gene. CDR3 region: CASSPGGEGSYEQYF. In DNA form, the CDR3 reads TGCGCCAGCAGCCCCGGAGGGGAGGGCTCCTACGAGCAGTACTTC. Combining the CDR3 with reference TRBV5-1 and TRBJ2-7 gives the whole variable domain KAGVTQTPRYLIKTRGQQVTLSCSPISGHRSVSWYQQTPGQGLQFLFEYFSETQRNKGNFPGRFSGRQFSNSRSEMNVSTLELGDSALYLCASSPGGEGSYEQYFGPGTRLTVT.

This clone was seen a handful of times. V and J are TRBV4-2 and TRBJ1-1; no definite D call. Germline loops: CDR1 LGHNA, CDR2 YNFKEQ. V lost 0 bases and J 1 base, leaving 6 bases between the germline ends. The length of the CDR3 is 14 residues. Here the CDR3 reads CASSQEDKNTEAFF. CDR3 DNA sequence: TGTGCCAGCAGCCAAGAGGATAAGAACACTGAAGCTTTCTTT.

The chain has TRBV4-3 and TRBJ2-1; D call uncertain. Trimming left V 1 base short and J 0 bases short, with 4 bases between. CDR1 and CDR2 (germline): LGHNA, YSLEER. CDR3 length equals 14 residues. The CDR3 DNA is TGCGCCAGCAGCCAAGCGGTCTCCTACAATGAGCAGTTCTTC. This codes for CASSQAVSYNEQFF.

The CDR3 DNA is TGTGCCAGCAGCCAAGGACTAGTCTCGAACGAGCAGTTCTTC. This gives the protein CASSQGLVSNEQFF. The chain is built from TRBV6-2 or TRBV6-3 and TRBJ2-1; 7 bases are a match to TRBD2. The CDR3 length is 14 residues. CDR1 is MNHEY and CDR2 is SVGEGT in the germline V gene. The V segment lost 6 bases and the J segment 10 bases; nucleotides outside the gene matches: 12.

About this clone: Other DNA sequences from this sample encode an identical CDR3 as well. This chain links TRBV28 with TRBJ1-4; maybe TRBD1 (6 bases). Per the germline V gene, CDR1 is MDHEN and CDR2 is SYDVKM. This CDR3 region has 15 residues. V was trimmed by 4 bases and J by 4 bases, leaving 13 bases between them. The CDR3 region is CASSWETGHNEKLFF. The CDR3 DNA is TGTGCCAGCAGTTGGGAGACAGGACATAATGAAAAACTGTTTTTT.

This clone was counted once. The chain uses TRBV12-3 or TRBV12-4 and TRBJ1-1; D is undetermined. V was clipped by 4 bases and J by 5 bases, with 8 bases between them. This CDR3 comprises 12 residues. CDR3 in amino acids: CASSSGPTEAFF. CDR3 nucleotide sequence: TGTGCCAGCAGTTCCGGGCCGACTGAAGCTTTCTTT.

V and J are TRBV18 and TRBJ2-2; D remains ambiguous. V gave up 1 base and J gave up 5 bases, with 11 bases separating them. This CDR3 contains 15 residues. Germline-derived CDR1 and CDR2 are KGHSH and LQKENI. Written as DNA, the CDR3 is TGTGCCAGCTCACCACTGAACGATGGGACCGGGGAGCTGTTTTTT. As protein: CASSPLNDGTGELFF.

This chain connects TRBV6-6 to TRBJ2-2; D perhaps matches TRBD1 (6 bases). Germline V lookup: CDR1 MNHNY, CDR2 SVGAGI (reference sequence). The CDR3 totals 17 residues. Trimming stripped 5 bases from V and 0 bases from J, with 16 bases between. The CDR3, as DNA: TGTGCCAGCAGTCTCGACAGGCCGAAATCGAACACCGGGGAGCTGTTTTTT. It codes for CASSLDRPKSNTGELFF.

The chain couples TRBV6-4 to TRBJ2-1, with 8 nucleotides matching TRBD2. The J segment lost 7 bases and the V segment lost 0 bases, leaving 2 bases of the junction unmatched. Germline CDR1 is MRHNA and CDR2 is SNTAGT. This CDR3 has 14 residues. This CDR3 reads CASSDSTGGNEQFF. CDR3 nucleotides: TGTGCCAGCAGTGACTCTACGGGGGGGAATGAGCAGTTCTTC.

This chain joins TRBV6-2 or TRBV6-3 and TRBJ1-2; the D is unclear. The V gene lost 5 bases and the J gene lost 7 bases, with 14 bases spanning the gap. Germline V gene data show CDR1 as MNHEY and CDR2 as SVGEGT. The CDR3 length is 13 residues. CDR3 region: CASSPRARAGYTF. CDR3 sequence (DNA): TGTGCCAGCAGTCCCCGGGCCCGGGCTGGCTACACCTTC.

The genes are TRBV4-3 and TRBJ1-1, with D maybe TRBD1 (5 bases). CDR3 length: 15 amino acids. Trimming removed 0 bases from V and 1 base from J, with 9 bases in between. CDR1 is LGHNA and CDR2 is YSLEER in the germline V gene. The CDR3 is CASSQEMGPNTEAFF. The CDR3 nucleotides are TGCGCCAGCAGCCAAGAAATGGGACCGAACACTGAAGCTTTCTTT.

The J gene is TRBJ1-2, the V gene TRBV6-5; D may be TRBD1 (6 bases). V was pared by 11 bases and J by 5 bases, with 15 bases between. Germline V gene data show CDR1 as MNHEY and CDR2 as SVGAGI. The CDR3 spans 12 residues. In DNA, the CDR3 is TGTGCCTTGAGGGGGGAGGGGTATGGCTACACCTTC. Translated: CALRGEGYGYTF.

The rearrangement uses TRBV24-1 and TRBJ2-1; D might be TRBD2 (6 bases). Trimming left V 4 bases short and J 0 bases short, with 15 bases between. This CDR3 comprises 17 residues. CDR1 and CDR2 (germline): KGHDR, SFDVKD. The DNA of the CDR3 is TGTGCCACCAGTGAAAATACCATCGGGGGCTCCTACAATGAGCAGTTCTTC. Its translation: CATSENTIGGSYNEQFF.

This rearrangement joins TRBV28 to TRBJ2-3, with 9 nucleotides matching TRBD2. With V trimmed by 5 bases and J by 4 bases, 10 bases remained unmatched. The CDR3 is 16 residues long. CDR1 is MDHEN and CDR2 is SYDVKM in the germline V gene. Here the CDR3 reads CASSGWGGGDADTQYF. The CDR3 DNA sequence: TGTGCCAGCAGTGGATGGGGCGGGGGGGACGCAGATACGCAGTATTTT.

The chain links TRBV2 to TRBJ2-1, with 11 nucleotides matching TRBD2. The V gene's germline CDR1 is SNHLY and CDR2 FYNNEI. After removal of 9 bases from V and 2 bases from J, the junction contained 3 bases not matched to a gene. CDR3 length: 14 residues. CDR3: CASSGGEAYNEQFF. CDR3 DNA sequence: TGTGCCAGTAGCGGGGGGGAGGCCTACAATGAGCAGTTCTTC.

The chain recombines TRBV6-4 with TRBJ2-3, with 13 bases matching TRBD2. CDR1 MRHNA and CDR2 SNTAGT come from the germline V gene. The CDR3 has 15 residues. Losses at the gene ends were 6 bases for V and 3 bases for J; bases not matched to a gene: 3. CDR3 nucleotides: TGTGCCAGCAGCGGACTAGCGGGGGAGACAGATACGCAGTATTTT. This translates into CASSGLAGETDTQYF.

This clone was seen a few times. J is TRBJ1-1 and V is TRBV6-5, with a tentative D call TRBD1 (6 bases). From germline, CDR1 is MNHEY and CDR2 SVGAGI. Trimming cost V 5 bases and J 3 bases, with 13 bases left between them. The CDR3 spans 14 residues. The CDR3 bases are TGTGCCAGCAGTCCCCGAGGGGGGCACACTGAAGCTTTCTTT. Its translation is CASSPRGGHTEAFF.

The CDR3 protein is CASSKTGGYEQYF. DNA of the CDR3: TGTGCCAGCAGTAAGACAGGGGGTTACGAGCAGTACTTC. The rearrangement links TRBV6-5 to TRBJ2-7, with 9 bases identical to TRBD1. Germline-derived CDR1 and CDR2 are MNHEY and SVGAGI. The CDR3 length is 13 residues. The ends lost 5 bases at V and 4 bases at J; junction bases unmatched: 3.

This clone has just a few counts. The V and J genes are TRBV2 and TRBJ1-1, with a weak D call TRBD1 (6 bases). Trimming cost V 6 bases and J 4 bases, with 15 bases left between them. The CDR3 consists of 14 residues. Germline V gene data show CDR1 as SNHLY and CDR2 as FYNNEI. This chain's CDR3 is CASSGGDTGTEAFF. The CDR3 nucleotides read TGTGCCAGCAGCGGGGGGGACACCGGCACTGAAGCTTTCTTT. Full variable domain (outside the CDR3, taken from reference TRBV2 and TRBJ1-1): EPEVTQTPSHQVTQMGQEVILRCVPISNHLYFYWYRQILGQKVEFLVSFYNNEISEKSEIFDDQFSVERPDGSNFTLKIRSTKLEDSAMYFCASSGGDTGTEAFFGQGTRLTVV.

This chain uses TRBV7-9 with TRBJ2-4, with D tentatively TRBD2 (6 bases). Germline CDR1 is SEHNR and CDR2 is FQNEAQ (reference sequence). The CDR3 runs 16 residues. V was pared by 5 bases and J by 1 base, with 15 bases between. This chain's CDR3 is CASSDPLGRAKNIQYF. The CDR3 nucleotides are TGTGCCAGCAGCGATCCGTTGGGGAGGGCCAAAAACATTCAGTACTTC. Variable domain in full (rest from reference TRBV7-9 and TRBJ2-4): DTGVSQNPRHKITKRGQNVTFRCDPISEHNRLYWYRQTLGQGPEFLTYFQNEAQLEKSRLLSDRFSAERPKGSFSTLEIQRTEQGDSAMYLCASSDPLGRAKNIQYFGAGTRLSVL.

The genes are TRBV9 and TRBJ2-3; D possibly corresponds to TRBD1 (5 bases). CDR3 length: 15 amino acids. Trimming took off 3 bases at V and 1 base at J, with 12 bases between the two ends. Germline CDR1 reads SGDLS; CDR2 reads YYNGEE. CDR3 residues: CASSAPIGGTDTQYF. The CDR3 DNA reads as TGTGCCAGCAGCGCACCTATAGGGGGCACAGATACGCAGTATTTT.